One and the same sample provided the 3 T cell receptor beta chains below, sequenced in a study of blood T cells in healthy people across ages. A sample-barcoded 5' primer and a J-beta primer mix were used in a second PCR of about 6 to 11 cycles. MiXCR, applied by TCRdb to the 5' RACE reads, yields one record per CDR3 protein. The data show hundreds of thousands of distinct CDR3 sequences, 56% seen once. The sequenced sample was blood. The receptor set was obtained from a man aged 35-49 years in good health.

In DNA form, the CDR3 reads TGTGCCACCAGCAGGACATCAGCACCCACCGGGGAGCTGTTTTTT. As protein: CATSRTSAPTGELFF. The gene calls are TRBV15 and TRBJ2-2, with unresolved D. This CDR3 has 15 amino acids. Germline CDR1 reads LNHNV; CDR2 reads YYDKDF (reference sequence). V was shortened by 3 bases and J by 4 bases, with 12 bases between the two germline ends.

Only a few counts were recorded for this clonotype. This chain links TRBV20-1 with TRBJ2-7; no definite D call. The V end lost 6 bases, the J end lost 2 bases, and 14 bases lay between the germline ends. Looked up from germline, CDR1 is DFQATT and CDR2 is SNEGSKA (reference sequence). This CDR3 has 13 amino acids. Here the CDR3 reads CSAALPATYEQYF. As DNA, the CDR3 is TGCAGTGCGGCCCTCCCAGCAACCTACGAGCAGTACTTC.

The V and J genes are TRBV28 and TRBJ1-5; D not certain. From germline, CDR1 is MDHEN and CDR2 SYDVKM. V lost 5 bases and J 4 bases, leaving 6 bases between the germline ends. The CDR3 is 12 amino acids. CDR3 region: CASSTENQPQHF. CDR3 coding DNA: TGTGCCAGCAGTACCGAAAATCAGCCCCAGCATTTT.